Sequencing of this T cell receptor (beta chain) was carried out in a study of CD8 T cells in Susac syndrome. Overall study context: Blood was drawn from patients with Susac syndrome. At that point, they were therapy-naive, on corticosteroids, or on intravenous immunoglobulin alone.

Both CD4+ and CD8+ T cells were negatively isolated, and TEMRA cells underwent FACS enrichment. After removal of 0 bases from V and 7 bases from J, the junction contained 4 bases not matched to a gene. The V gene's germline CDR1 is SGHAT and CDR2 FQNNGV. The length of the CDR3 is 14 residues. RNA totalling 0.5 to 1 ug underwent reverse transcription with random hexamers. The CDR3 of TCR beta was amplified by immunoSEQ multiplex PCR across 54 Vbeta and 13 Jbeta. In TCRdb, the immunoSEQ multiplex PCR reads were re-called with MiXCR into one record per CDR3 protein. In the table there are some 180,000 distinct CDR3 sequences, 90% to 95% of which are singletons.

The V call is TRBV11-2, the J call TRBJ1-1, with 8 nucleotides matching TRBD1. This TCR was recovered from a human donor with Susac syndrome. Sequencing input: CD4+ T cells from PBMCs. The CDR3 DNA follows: TGTGCCAGCAGCTTAGAAGCACAGGGGGTTGAAGCTTTCTTT. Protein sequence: CASSLEAQGVEAFF.